These 18 T cell receptor beta chains were sequenced from one sample in a study of blood T cell repertoires in COVID-19. Repertoires were generated with immunoSEQ multiplex PCR, while TCRdb's copy carries only in-frame clones and drops some. The sample has 110,000 or so clones, over 65% seen once. The sequenced sample consisted of peripheral blood. Receptors were obtained from a woman aged 35 to 49 with acute or convalescent COVID-19.

This chain connects TRBV5-1 to TRBJ2-3; 7 bases fit TRBD1. After removal of 4 bases from V and 3 bases from J, the junction contained 8 bases not matched to a gene. The CDR3 is 15 residues long. Germline V gene sequence: CDR1 SGHRS, CDR2 YFSETQ. In DNA, the CDR3 is TGCGCCAGCAGCCCCGGGACAGAAACGACAGATACGCAGTATTTT. Residues: CASSPGTETTDTQYF.

The rearrangement links TRBV7-6 to TRBJ2-3; D is unclear. Germline V lookup: CDR1 SGHVS, CDR2 FNYEAQ. Trimming removed 5 bases from V and 3 bases from J, with 15 bases in between. The CDR3 is 15 amino acids. CDR3 coding DNA: TGTGCCAGCAGCCCCGACCCAGCGAGGACAGATACGCAGTATTTT. As protein: CASSPDPARTDTQYF.

The gene calls are TRBV5-3 and TRBJ1-4, with D possibly TRBD1 on 6 matching bases. TRBV5-3 belongs to the ORF category, with a function that is uncertain. V was trimmed by 4 bases and J by 4 bases, leaving 11 bases between them. This CDR3 region has 14 residues. For the CDR3, the DNA is TGTGCCAGAAGCCCGGGACAAGATAATGAAAAACTGTTTTTT. It encodes CARSPGQDNEKLFF.

The V and J genes are TRBV7-3 and TRBJ2-2, with D possibly TRBD1 on 5 matching bases. CDR1 is SGHTA and CDR2 is FQGTGA in the germline V gene. This CDR3 comprises 15 residues. Trimming pared 2 bases from V and 0 bases from J, leaving 7 bases between. CDR3 sequence: CASSLQGPNTGELFF. CDR3 nucleotide sequence: TGTGCCAGCAGCTTACAGGGCCCGAACACCGGGGAGCTGTTTTTT.

This clone was seen a handful of times. The rearrangement links TRBV20-1 to TRBJ1-2, with no clear D. The length of the CDR3 is 13 residues. Trimming left V 3 bases short and J 4 bases short, with 12 bases between. Germline V gene lookup returns CDR1 DFQATT and CDR2 SNEGSKA (reference sequence). The CDR3 region is CSASAGSTYGYTF. CDR3 nucleotides: TGCAGTGCTAGTGCCGGGTCTACCTATGGCTACACCTTC.

V gene TRBV18 combines with J gene TRBJ2-5; 7 bases match TRBD2. Germline values: CDR1 KGHSH, CDR2 LQKENI. This CDR3 is built from 15 residues. The ends lost 1 base at V and 2 bases at J; junction bases unmatched: 4. The CDR3 loop is CASSPLLGGQETQYF. The CDR3 region has the DNA TGTGCCAGCTCACCACTTCTCGGGGGGCAAGAGACCCAGTACTTC.

This clone has just a few counts. The V and J genes are TRBV6-5 and TRBJ2-7; 7 bases map to TRBD1. Germline CDR1 and CDR2: MNHEY and SVGAGI. The ends lost 6 bases at V and 1 base at J; junction bases unmatched: 6. The CDR3 loop spans 14 amino acids. CDR3 residues: CASRPGTASYEQYF. CDR3 bases: TGTGCCAGCAGGCCCGGGACAGCATCCTACGAGCAGTACTTC.

The chain joins TRBV7-6 to TRBJ1-5; D remains ambiguous. CDR1 SGHVS and CDR2 FNYEAQ come from the germline V gene. The CDR3 spans 15 residues. The V end lost 1 base, the J end lost 4 bases, and 11 bases lay between the germline ends. CDR3 bases: TGTGCCAGCAGCTTAGATACCGGGTGGAATCAGCCCCAGCATTTT. Amino acids: CASSLDTGWNQPQHF.

This rearrangement joins TRBV7-9 to TRBJ2-5, with 10 bases lining up with TRBD1. Germline CDR1 is SEHNR and CDR2 is FQNEAQ (reference sequence). This CDR3 is built from 19 residues. V dropped 6 bases and J dropped 5; count of bases not matched to a gene: 21. CDR3 sequence: CASSYLLGVGTGVFETQYF. The CDR3 DNA reads TGTGCCAGCAGTTACCTCCTTGGGGTCGGGACAGGGGTCTTCGAGACCCAGTACTTC.

Only a few counts were recorded for this clone. The genes are TRBV6-5 and TRBJ1-2; 8 nucleotides match TRBD1. Germline CDR1 and CDR2: MNHEY and SVGAGI. CDR3 length: 15 residues. V lost 7 bases to trimming and J lost 5 bases; unmatched junction nucleotides: 12. This CDR3 reads CASTLGQGPLYGYTF. DNA for the CDR3: TGTGCCAGCACCTTAGGACAGGGACCCTTGTATGGCTACACCTTC.

V gene TRBV5-4 combines with J gene TRBJ2-5, with D perhaps matching TRBD1 (6 bases). V lost 0 bases and J lost 5, with 14 bases in between. Germline CDR1 reads SGHNT; CDR2 reads YYREEE (reference sequence). The CDR3 contains 15 residues. The CDR3: CASSLDQGTVETQYF. The CDR3 DNA is TGTGCCAGCAGCTTGGATCAGGGGACGGTGGAGACCCAGTACTTC.

This clone ranks as medium-sized. The CDR3 here is CASSQDRLAATNEQFF. The CDR3 DNA reads as TGCGCCAGCAGCCAAGATCGGCTAGCGGCCACCAATGAGCAGTTCTTC. This chain links TRBV4-3 with TRBJ2-1, with 7 nucleotides matching TRBD2. V lost 0 bases to trimming and J lost 6 bases; unmatched junction nucleotides: 8. Germline V gene sequence: CDR1 LGHNA, CDR2 YSLEER. The CDR3 contains 16 residues.

This chain joins TRBV11-1 and TRBJ2-7; 9 nucleotides line up with TRBD1. The ends lost 1 base at V and 3 bases at J; junction bases unmatched: 7. Germline lookup yields CDR1 SGHAT and CDR2 FQDESV (reference sequence). This CDR3 contains 16 residues. The CDR3 nucleotides are TGTGCCAGCAGCTTAGGGGGACAGGGAATGGACTACGAGCAGTACTTC. As protein: CASSLGGQGMDYEQYF. The entire variable domain, with the rest obtained from reference TRBV11-1 and TRBJ2-7, is as follows: EAEVAQSPRYKITEKSQAVAFWCDPISGHATLYWYRQILGQGPELLVQFQDESVVDDSQLPKDRFSAERLKGVDSTLKIQPAELGDSAMYLCASSLGGQGMDYEQYFGPGTRLTVT.

The genes are TRBV6-4 and TRBJ2-3, with 8 bases matching TRBD2. CDR3 length: 13 amino acids. CDR1 is MRHNA, CDR2 SNTAGT, per germline. With 6 bases clipped from V and 4 bases from J, the junction kept 3 bases outside the gene matches. CDR3 amino acids: CASSREGPDTQYF. The CDR3 DNA follows: TGTGCCAGCAGCCGGGAGGGCCCAGATACGCAGTATTTT.

The V gene is TRBV3-1 (or the pseudogene TRBV3-2), the J gene TRBJ2-7; D may be TRBD2 (5 bases). Per germline, CDR1 LGHDT and CDR2 YNNKEL (reference sequence). This CDR3 is built from 13 residues. V was trimmed by 4 bases and J by 1 base, leaving 8 bases between them. Written as DNA, the CDR3 is TGTGCCAGCAGCCGGGCGGGTTCCTACGAGCAGTACTTC. This codes for CASSRAGSYEQYF.

V is TRBV7-2 and J is TRBJ1-5, with D hard to call. This CDR3 spans 17 amino acids. The germline V gene encodes CDR1 SGHTA and CDR2 FQGNSA. V was pared by 8 bases and J by 3 bases, with 23 bases between. The CDR3 protein is CASARTGLEVINQPQHF. DNA for the CDR3: TGTGCCAGCGCTCGAACTGGTTTGGAGGTCATCAATCAGCCCCAGCATTTT. Variable domain in full (rest from reference TRBV7-2 and TRBJ1-5): GAGVSQSPSNKVTEKGKDVELRCDPISGHTALYWYRQSLGQGLEFLIYFQGNSAPDKSGLPSDRFSAERTGGSVSTLTIQRTQQEDSAVYLCASARTGLEVINQPQHFGDGTRLSIL.

The CDR3 bases are TGTGCCAGCAGTTTTTCGGGAGGCTACGAGCAGTACTTC. Protein product: CASSFSGGYEQYF. V and J are TRBV28 and TRBJ2-7, with 7 bases fitting TRBD2. The J segment lost 3 bases and the V segment lost 3 bases, leaving 2 bases of the junction unmatched. Germline V gene data show CDR1 as MDHEN and CDR2 as SYDVKM. The CDR3 has 13 residues.

This chain connects TRBV30 to TRBJ1-6, with D perhaps TRBD1 (6 bases). CDR3 size: 16 residues. Trimming pared 3 bases from V and 0 bases from J, leaving 12 bases between. CDR1 is GTSNPN, CDR2 SVGIG, per germline (reference sequence). The CDR3 region has the DNA TGTGCCTGGAGCGTGGACAGAATCTCCTATAATTCACCCCTCCACTTT. Translation gives CAWSVDRISYNSPLHF.